One and the same sample provided the 28 T cell receptor beta chains below, sequenced in a study of T cell responses to AZD1222 COVID-19 vaccine. Assay used: immunoSEQ multiplex PCR; TCRdb lists only in-frame clones, some missing. The sample records about 94,000 clones, 85% being singletons. The sequences come from peripheral blood, collected 28 days after the second AZD1222 dose. All receptors derive from an adult who received the AZD1222 COVID-19 vaccine.

The chain couples TRBV3-1 (or the pseudogene TRBV3-2) to TRBJ2-7; D is ambiguous. V gave up 2 bases and J gave up 5 bases, with 19 bases separating them. Germline V gene data show CDR1 as LGHDT and CDR2 as YNNKEL (reference sequence). The CDR3 runs to 16 residues. The CDR3 DNA reads TGTGCCAGCAGCCAAAGTCGTCCCATCGTGTTAGACGAGCAGTACTTC. Amino acids: CASSQSRPIVLDEQYF.

This chain joins TRBV6-5 and TRBJ2-3, with 7 bases fitting TRBD1. The CDR3 has 15 residues. V shed 2 bases and J 6 bases; nucleotides not matched to a gene: 8. Germline V gene sequence: CDR1 MNHEY, CDR2 SVGAGI. The CDR3 DNA is TGTGCCAGCAGTTACGACAGGGTCCCGCGTGATACGCAGTATTTT. Translated: CASSYDRVPRDTQYF.

The chain employs TRBV5-4 and TRBJ2-2, with no clear D. There are 12 residues in the CDR3. V lost 2 bases and J lost 2, with 1 base in between. The germline V gene encodes CDR1 SGHNT and CDR2 YYREEE (reference sequence). CDR3 loop: CASSLNTGELFF. The CDR3 nucleotides are TGTGCCAGCAGCTTAAACACCGGGGAGCTGTTTTTT. The full variable domain, completed using reference TRBV5-4 and TRBJ2-2, is ETGVTQSPTHLIKTRGQQVTLRCSSQSGHNTVSWYQQALGQGPQFIFQYYREEENGRGNFPPRFSGLQFPNYSSELNVNALELDDSALYLCASSLNTGELFFGEGSRLTVL.

This sequence joins TRBV7-6 and TRBJ1-3, with D uncertain. The ends were cut back, 1 base at V and 0 bases at J, with 13 bases in the middle. This CDR3 is built from 17 residues. Germline V gene lookup returns CDR1 SGHVS and CDR2 FNYEAQ. The CDR3 DNA sequence: TGTGCCAGCAGCTTAGTAGCCAGCCGCCTCTCTGGAAACACCATATATTTT. As protein: CASSLVASRLSGNTIYF. The whole variable domain, filled in from reference TRBV7-6 and TRBJ1-3, reads GAGVSQSPRYKVTKRGQDVALRCDPISGHVSLYWYRQALGQGPEFLTYFNYEAQQDKSGLPNDRFSAERPEGSISTLTIQRTEQRDSAMYRCASSLVASRLSGNTIYFGEGSWLTVV.

The chain is built from TRBV11-1 and TRBJ2-5; the match to TRBD2 covers 12 bases. V was pared by 8 bases and J by 4 bases, with 8 bases of the junction left unmatched. Germline V gene sequence: CDR1 SGHAT, CDR2 FQDESV (reference sequence). This CDR3 has 15 residues. CDR3 loop: CASVPSGRAGETQYF. The DNA for the CDR3 is TGTGCCAGCGTCCCTAGCGGGAGGGCCGGAGAGACCCAGTACTTC.

V usage is TRBV23-1 and J usage is TRBJ1-3; weak D call: TRBD1 (6 bases). TRBV23-1 is designated an ORF whose function remains uncertain. With 4 bases removed from V and 4 bases from J, the gap between germline ends came to 17 bases. The CDR3 loop spans 16 amino acids. The DNA for the CDR3 is TGCGCCAGCAGTCGCCGCTCAGGGGTACCGGGAAACACCATATATTTT. Its translation is CASSRRSGVPGNTIYF.

The chain joins TRBV9 to TRBJ2-3; 12 nucleotides align to TRBD2. Losses at the gene ends were 3 bases for V and 1 base for J; bases not matched to a gene: 3. The CDR3 is 16 residues long. CDR1 and CDR2 (germline): SGDLS, YYNGEE. This CDR3 reads CASSARLAGGTDTQYF. The CDR3 nucleotides are TGTGCCAGCAGCGCTCGACTAGCGGGAGGCACAGATACGCAGTATTTT.

The chain links TRBV19 to TRBJ2-2, with D possibly matching TRBD2 (6 bases). This CDR3 is 17 amino acids long. Germline CDR1 and CDR2: LNHDA and SQIVND (reference sequence). The germline V and J ends were trimmed by 5 bases and 1 base, with 17 bases remaining between them. CDR3 bases: TGTGCCAGTAGTGCTCTTGCGGGACGGGGGAACACCGGGGAGCTGTTTTTT. It specifies CASSALAGRGNTGELFF.

The chain couples TRBV7-3 to TRBJ2-7; 11 bases line up with TRBD2. Germline V gives CDR1 SGHTA, CDR2 FQGTGA. This CDR3 has 15 residues. V was clipped by 5 bases and J by 3 bases; unmatched bases: 6. The CDR3 spells CASSLAGGSGYEQYF. The DNA of the CDR3 is TGTGCCAGCAGCCTAGCGGGAGGATCTGGCTACGAGCAGTACTTC. Full variable domain (rest looked up from reference TRBV7-3 and TRBJ2-7): GAGVSQTPSNKVTEKGKYVELRCDPISGHTALYWYRQSLGQGPEFLIYFQGTGAADDSGLPNDRFFAVRPEGSVSTLKIQRTERGDSAVYLCASSLAGGSGYEQYFGPGTRLTVT.

This sequence joins TRBV5-1 and TRBJ1-1; 8 nucleotides line up with TRBD1. V lost 4 bases and J lost 0; bases outside the gene matches: 8. Germline CDR1 SGHRS, CDR2 YFSETQ. The CDR3 totals 16 residues. The CDR3 region is CASSRTGLSMNTEAFF. DNA of the CDR3: TGCGCCAGCAGCAGGACAGGGCTATCCATGAACACTGAAGCTTTCTTT.

The chain employs TRBV5-6 and TRBJ1-6, with D maybe TRBD1 (5 bases). V was trimmed by 3 bases and J by 17 bases, leaving 18 bases between them. This CDR3 has 13 amino acids. Germline V gene data show CDR1 as SGHDT and CDR2 as YYEEEE. CDR3 sequence: CASSYGTAGIFHF. DNA of the CDR3: TGTGCCAGCAGCTATGGGACCGCAGGAATTTTCCACTTT.

DNA of the CDR3: TGTGCCAGCAGCCCGGGGACTAGCGGGAGGGGCCTGGGCAATGAGCAGTTCTTC. This encodes CASSPGTSGRGLGNEQFF. The chain uses TRBV5-4 and TRBJ2-1; TRBD2 matches at 16 bases. The CDR3 contains 18 residues. The germline gives CDR1 SGHNT, CDR2 YYREEE (reference sequence). The trim removed 4 bases at V and 6 bases at J, leaving 10 bases unmatched.

The chain has TRBV4-2 and TRBJ1-4, with D perhaps matching TRBD1 (5 bases). V lost 3 bases to trimming and J lost 6 bases, with 17 bases between them. The CDR3 has 16 residues. CDR1 and CDR2 from the germline V gene are LGHNA and YNFKEQ. In DNA form, the CDR3 reads TGTGCCAGCAGCCACCCCGACAGCTTAGGAGATGAAAAACTGTTTTTT. It specifies CASSHPDSLGDEKLFF.

The CDR3 DNA sequence: TGTGCCTGGAGTCTCCCTGGGGGCTTCACTGAAGCTTTCTTT. Translation gives CAWSLPGGFTEAFF. The chain joins TRBV30 to TRBJ1-1, with a weak D call TRBD1 (6 bases). Germline V lookup: CDR1 GTSNPN, CDR2 SVGIG (reference sequence). Trimming removed 2 bases at V and 4 bases at J, with 14 bases between. The CDR3 consists of 14 residues.

The rearrangement joins TRBV19 to TRBJ1-2; TRBD1 aligns across 8 bases. V lost 6 bases to trimming and J lost 5 bases; unmatched junction nucleotides: 5. Germline V gives CDR1 LNHDA, CDR2 SQIVND (reference sequence). The CDR3 is 13 amino acids. CDR3 residues: CASSQDRVYGYTF. The CDR3 bases are TGTGCCAGTAGCCAGGACAGGGTTTATGGCTACACCTTC.

The chain has TRBV12-3 or TRBV12-4 and TRBJ2-1, with 7 bases lining up with TRBD1. The CDR3 contains 13 residues. V shed 6 bases, J shed 8 bases, and the junction held 7 bases outside the gene matches. CDR3: CASSPGTVDEQFF. Here the CDR3 DNA reads TGTGCCAGCAGCCCCGGGACAGTGGATGAGCAGTTCTTC.

This chain links TRBV5-4 with TRBJ2-2, with 7 bases aligning to TRBD1. Germline values: CDR1 SGHNT, CDR2 YYREEE (reference sequence). CDR3 length: 17 amino acids. V dropped 2 bases and J dropped 6; count of bases not matched to a gene: 13. DNA for the CDR3: TGTGCCAGCAGCTTAGGAGGTGGGACAGCCCTCGCCGGGGAGCTGTTTTTT. Translating gives CASSLGGGTALAGELFF.

The chain has TRBV6-1 and TRBJ2-7, with TRBD1 identical over 11 bases. The CDR3 totals 15 residues. J lost 3 bases, V lost 1 base, and 2 bases had no gene match. Germline lookup yields CDR1 MNHNS and CDR2 SASEGT. This CDR3 is CASSEGGTGGYEQYF. The DNA for the CDR3 is TGTGCCAGCAGTGAAGGTGGGACAGGGGGCTACGAGCAGTACTTC.

The rearrangement links TRBV6-5 to TRBJ1-2; D ambiguous. This CDR3 is 14 amino acids long. Trimming took 6 bases from V and 3 from J, leaving 14 bases between them. The germline V gene encodes CDR1 MNHEY and CDR2 SVGAGI. The DNA of the CDR3 is TGTGCCAGCAGCCGGACGGATGCTTACTATGGCTACACCTTC. Amino acids: CASSRTDAYYGYTF.

V is TRBV7-2 and J is TRBJ2-7; D uncertain. V was trimmed by 0 bases and J by 6 bases, leaving 9 bases between them. The CDR3 runs 13 residues. The germline V gene has CDR1 SGHTA and CDR2 FQGNSA. CDR3 region: CASSLATHGEQYF. Here the CDR3 DNA reads TGTGCCAGCAGCTTAGCCACACATGGCGAGCAGTACTTC.

The chain has TRBV24-1 and TRBJ1-1, with a tentative D call TRBD1 (5 bases). The CDR3 is 15 residues long. Germline loops: CDR1 KGHDR, CDR2 SFDVKD. Trimming took off 1 base at V and 3 bases at J, with 11 bases between the two ends. As DNA, the CDR3 is TGTGCCACCAGTGATTTTTCGGGAGGGGACACTGAAGCTTTCTTT. Protein: CATSDFSGGDTEAFF.

This clone was seen a handful of times. The chain combines TRBV29-1 with TRBJ1-2, with D possibly TRBD1 on 5 matching bases. The germline V gene encodes CDR1 SQVTM and CDR2 ANQGSEA. V was shortened by 6 bases and J by 0 bases, with 11 bases between the two germline ends. The length of the CDR3 is 13 residues. This chain's CDR3 is CSVETGPNYGYTF. For the CDR3, the DNA is TGCAGCGTCGAAACAGGACCTAACTATGGCTACACCTTC.

V is TRBV5-1 and J is TRBJ2-7; D remains ambiguous. The CDR3 covers 13 residues. The V gene's germline CDR1 is SGHRS and CDR2 YFSETQ. The V end was cut by 5 bases, the J end by 3 bases, with 12 bases between. DNA of the CDR3: TGCGCCAGCAGAAAACCCCCCGGCTACGAGCAGTACTTC. The encoded protein is CASRKPPGYEQYF.

The V gene is TRBV24-1, the J gene TRBJ2-2, with TRBD2 matching 9 bases. This CDR3 is built from 14 residues. Per the germline V gene, CDR1 is KGHDR and CDR2 is SFDVKD. V was clipped by 9 bases and J by 2 bases; unmatched bases: 3. CDR3: CATLGTSNTGELFF. In DNA, the CDR3 is TGTGCCACCCTGGGGACTAGCAACACCGGGGAGCTGTTTTTT.

In this sample, this clone turned up a few times. This chain joins TRBV7-3 and TRBJ1-6; tentatively, D is TRBD1 (5 bases). V lost 5 bases to trimming and J lost 10 bases, with 12 bases between them. Per the germline V gene, CDR1 is SGHTA and CDR2 is FQGTGA. There are 13 residues in the CDR3. DNA of the CDR3: TGTGCCAGCAGCGAGGGGTTGCGGTCACCCCTCCACTTT. This encodes CASSEGLRSPLHF. Based on the CDR3 plus reference TRBV7-3 and TRBJ1-6, the full variable domain is GAGVSQTPSNKVTEKGKYVELRCDPISGHTALYWYRQSLGQGPEFLIYFQGTGAADDSGLPNDRFFAVRPEGSVSTLKIQRTERGDSAVYLCASSEGLRSPLHFGNGTRLTVT.

The gene calls are TRBV3-1 (or the pseudogene TRBV3-2) and TRBJ1-2, with 8 nucleotides matching TRBD1. This CDR3 region has 13 residues. The germline V gene has CDR1 LGHDT and CDR2 YNNKEL (reference sequence). V was clipped by 1 base and J by 9 bases; unmatched bases: 4. CDR3 loop: CASSQAGGDRYTF. CDR3 DNA: TGTGCCAGCAGCCAAGCAGGGGGCGACCGCTACACCTTC.

This clone was seen only once. This chain joins TRBV7-9 and TRBJ2-1; perhaps TRBD1 as D (5 bases). Germline-derived CDR1 and CDR2 are SEHNR and FQNEAQ (reference sequence). The CDR3 runs to 15 residues. Trimming removed 1 base from V and 2 bases from J, with 9 bases in between. CDR3 residues: CASSLGRATYNEQFF. The CDR3 DNA reads as TGTGCCAGCAGCTTAGGCAGGGCAACCTACAATGAGCAGTTCTTC.

The V gene is TRBV3-1 (or the pseudogene TRBV3-2), the J gene TRBJ1-2; D unclear. Between the trimmed V and J ends, which lost 1 base and 2 bases, there was a span of 11 bases. Germline V gives CDR1 LGHDT, CDR2 YNNKEL (reference sequence). This CDR3 is built from 15 residues. The CDR3 bases are TGTGCCAGCAGCCAAGGTGAGGGAAGGAACTATGGCTACACCTTC. As protein: CASSQGEGRNYGYTF.